These 25 T cell receptor beta chains were all obtained from the same sample, sequenced in a study of metastatic and nonmetastatic thyroid tumors (dated by TCRdb to between 2020 and 2021). No patient had received any treatment before thyroid surgery. Libraries were prepared through PCR. Sequencer: Illumina HiSeq 4000. The raw public reads went through TCRdb reprocessing: fastp at Q25, MiXCR clone calling, in-frame beta chains kept. Here the sample has 4,000 to 5,500 clones; approximately 23% occur a single time. The ten largest account for around 9.6% of the sample. The specimen was tumor tissue. These receptors were obtained from a male donor with papillary thyroid cancer or a benign thyroid nodule (not recorded which). Some clones in this sample may be carry-over from other donors' samples.

There are a few counts of this clone. V usage is TRBV6-1 and J usage is TRBJ1-5; D gene unclear. The germline V gene has CDR1 MNHNS and CDR2 SASEGT. This CDR3 is 14 amino acids long. V was shortened by 6 bases and J by 0 bases, with 9 bases between the two germline ends. The CDR3 loop is CASSRDNSNQPQHF. In nucleotides, the CDR3 is TGTGCCAGCAGCCGAGATAATAGCAATCAGCCCCAGCATTTT.

This chain links TRBV7-9 with TRBJ1-2; TRBD1 is a possible D gene (5 bases). V lost 1 base to trimming and J lost 4 bases, with 10 bases between them. The V gene's germline CDR1 is SEHNR and CDR2 FQNEAQ (reference sequence). The CDR3 extends over 14 amino acids. The CDR3 DNA reads as TGTGCCAGCAGCTTAGGACAGTCGAGCTATGGCTACACCTTC. Translating it yields CASSLGQSSYGYTF. The whole variable domain, filled in from reference TRBV7-9 and TRBJ1-2, reads DTGVSQNPRHKITKRGQNVTFRCDPISEHNRLYWYRQTLGQGPEFLTYFQNEAQLEKSRLLSDRFSAERPKGSFSTLEIQRTEQGDSAMYLCASSLGQSSYGYTFGSGTRLTVV.

By frequency in the sample, this clone is medium-sized. This chain links TRBV6-1 with TRBJ1-3; unclear D gene. The CDR3 loop spans 18 amino acids. Germline V lookup: CDR1 MNHNS, CDR2 SASEGT. The V end lost 0 bases, the J end lost 0 bases, and 15 bases lay between the germline ends. CDR3 in DNA: TGTGCCAGCAGTGAAGCGCGTGGCCGTCTTTTCTCTGGAAACACCATATATTTT. Protein: CASSEARGRLFSGNTIYF.

The chain combines TRBV20-1 with TRBJ1-4; weak D call: TRBD1 (5 bases). CDR3 length: 15 residues. CDR1 and CDR2 from the germline V gene are DFQATT and SNEGSKA (reference sequence). Trimming took off 5 bases at V and 7 bases at J, with 20 bases between the two ends. The DNA of the CDR3 is TGCAGTGCTGGAGGGGCCTCCGGTTTCCGTGAAAAACTGTTTTTT. Residues: CSAGGASGFREKLFF.

This clone showed up just a few times. A junction boundary mismatches the germline segment, possibly from a read error. The chain carries TRBV6-1 and TRBJ2-1, with D possibly being TRBD1 or TRBD2 (5 bases each). Germline values: CDR1 MNHNS, CDR2 SASEGT. The CDR3 loop spans 12 amino acids. The CDR3 protein is CASWDVYNDQFF. The CDR3 coding sequence is TGTGCCAGCTGGGACGTTTACAATGATCAGTTCTTC.

This clone is medium-sized by share. This rearrangement joins TRBV27 to TRBJ2-7, with TRBD2 matching 13 bases. Per the germline V gene, CDR1 is MNHEY and CDR2 is SMNVEV (reference sequence). This CDR3 is 15 amino acids long. The junction had 7 bases not matched to a gene; V was cut back by 5 bases and J by 6 bases. The CDR3 region is CASSPRTSGSSEQYF. CDR3 in DNA: TGTGCCAGCAGTCCACGGACTAGCGGGAGTAGCGAGCAGTACTTC.

V and J are TRBV6-1 and TRBJ1-5; D is possibly TRBD1 (5 bases). Deletions cut 2 bases from V and 4 bases from J, with 12 bases between. Germline V CDR1 and CDR2: MNHNS, SASEGT. The CDR3 spans 15 residues. The CDR3 DNA is TGTGCCAGCAGTGAATTGGCAGGGAGTAATCAGCCCCAGCATTTT. This sequence encodes CASSELAGSNQPQHF.

This rearrangement joins TRBV6-1 to TRBJ2-2, with unresolved D. V dropped 8 bases and J dropped 6 bases, with 13 bases sitting between them. The CDR3 spans 13 residues. Germline CDR1 is MNHNS and CDR2 is SASEGT. The CDR3 loop is CASEGPSAGELFF. The DNA of the CDR3 is TGTGCCAGCGAAGGGCCCTCGGCCGGGGAGCTGTTTTTT.

This clone has a handful of counts. The chain links TRBV6-1 to TRBJ1-1, with D perhaps matching TRBD1 (5 bases). The CDR3 has 12 residues. Trimming took 3 bases from V and 6 from J, leaving 8 bases between them. Germline CDR1 and CDR2: MNHNS and SASEGT. The CDR3 DNA reads TGTGCCAGCAGTGATTGGGGGTCTGAAGCTTTCTTT. This sequence encodes CASSDWGSEAFF.

This clone was recorded only once. V and J are TRBV11-2 and TRBJ2-2, with D maybe TRBD2 (6 bases). V was trimmed by 1 base and J by 4 bases, leaving 19 bases between them. Germline V CDR1 and CDR2: SGHAT, FQNNGV. The CDR3 consists of 18 residues. CDR3 nucleotides: TGTGCCAGCAGCTTAGGTGGGGTAACGGGAGTGGTCACCGGGGAGCTGTTTTTT. Protein: CASSLGGVTGVVTGELFF.

This clone was observed a few times. The chain employs TRBV6-2 or TRBV6-3 and TRBJ1-5; 8 nucleotides match TRBD1. Germline CDR1 MNHEY, CDR2 SVGEGT. The CDR3 has 15 residues. After removal of 5 bases from V and 2 bases from J, the junction contained 5 bases not matched to a gene. The CDR3 sequence: CASSSQGAGNQPQHF. The CDR3 DNA is TGTGCCAGCAGTAGTCAGGGGGCTGGCAATCAGCCCCAGCATTTT.

This clone is medium-sized. This chain connects TRBV7-9 to TRBJ2-2; D gene uncertain. Trimming shortened V by 5 bases and J by 8 bases, and 9 bases separated the two germline ends. The germline V gene has CDR1 SEHNR and CDR2 FQNEAQ (reference sequence). The CDR3 extends over 12 amino acids. CDR3 sequence reads: CASSPLSGELFF. Written as DNA, the CDR3 is TGTGCCAGCAGCCCACTATCGGGGGAGCTGTTTTTT.

The table lists this clone with many counts. This same CDR3 is encoded by further DNA sequences in the sample. This sequence joins TRBV20-1 and TRBJ1-4; D gene uncertain. Between the trimmed V and J ends, which lost 6 bases and 0 bases, there was a span of 8 bases. The CDR3 length is 13 residues. The V gene's germline CDR1 is DFQATT and CDR2 SNEGSKA (reference sequence). The DNA for the CDR3 is TGCAGTGCCCTGAGAGCAACTAATGAAAAACTGTTTTTT. Translating gives CSALRATNEKLFF.

CDR3 in DNA: TGCAGTGCTTTGAGGGTAGCTGAAGCTTTCTTT. Translation gives CSALRVAEAFF. This rearrangement joins TRBV20-1 to TRBJ1-1; D not resolved. Trimming cost V 5 bases and J 6 bases, with 10 bases left between them. The CDR3 consists of 11 residues. CDR1 and CDR2 (germline): DFQATT, SNEGSKA (reference sequence).

This clone is large. The rearrangement joins TRBV6-1 to TRBJ2-7, with 11 bases that match TRBD1. Germline assignment: CDR1 MNHNS and CDR2 SASEGT. The length of the CDR3 is 15 residues. The ends lost 7 bases at V and 1 base at J; junction bases unmatched: 6. CDR3 protein: CASIPGTGGSYEQYF. CDR3 DNA: TGTGCCAGCATCCCCGGGACAGGGGGATCCTACGAGCAGTACTTC.

For this clone: This CDR3 is missing its conserved last phenylalanine or tryptophan, likely due to a read error. The chain joins TRBV19 to TRBJ2-7; D gene unclear. The CDR3 loop spans 14 amino acids. Germline CDR1 is LNHDA and CDR2 is SQIVND (reference sequence). CDR3: CASGMSRYNYEQYL. CDR3 sequence (DNA): TGTGCCAGTGGTATGAGCAGGTACAACTACGAGCAGTACCTC.

The chain carries TRBV27 and TRBJ2-3; D assignment may be TRBD1 or TRBD2 (5 bases each). Trimming took 1 base from V and 4 from J, leaving 12 bases between them. This CDR3 spans 15 amino acids. Germline lookup yields CDR1 MNHEY and CDR2 SMNVEV (reference sequence). DNA of the CDR3: TGTGCCAGCAGTTTATTTTTAGGGACCGCAGATACGCAGTATTTT. It yields the protein CASSLFLGTADTQYF.

This chain links TRBV5-6 with TRBJ2-5, with 9 bases that match TRBD1. The V gene end was trimmed by 4 bases and the J gene end by 4 bases; junction bases not matched to a gene: 5. Germline CDR1 and CDR2: SGHDT and YYEEEE. This CDR3 has 14 amino acids. CDR3 nucleotides: TGTGCCAGCAGCCCAACAGGGGGCCTAGAGACCCAGTACTTC. This sequence encodes CASSPTGGLETQYF.

This clone was counted between two and nine times. The rearrangement uses TRBV7-2 and TRBJ2-3; D is unresolved. The CDR3 is 12 amino acids. Per the germline V gene, CDR1 is SGHTA and CDR2 is FQGNSA. The germline V and J ends were trimmed by 4 bases and 0 bases, with 2 bases remaining between them. The CDR3 region has the DNA TGTGCCAGCAGCTCTAGCACAGATACGCAGTATTTT. It encodes CASSSSTDTQYF.

Within the sample, this clone is medium-sized. The chain has TRBV20-1 and TRBJ1-4, with D possibly being TRBD1 (5 bases). Trimming took off 3 bases at V and 0 bases at J, with 11 bases between the two ends. CDR1 is DFQATT and CDR2 is SNEGSKA in the germline V gene (reference sequence). The CDR3 is 15 amino acids. Here the CDR3 DNA reads TGCAGTGCTAGGGCAGGGCCTGCAACTAATGAAAAACTGTTTTTT. Translation: CSARAGPATNEKLFF.

This clone appeared a few times. The V call is TRBV12-3 or TRBV12-4, the J call TRBJ1-1; TRBD1 is a possible D gene (6 bases). CDR3 length equals 14 residues. V gave up 6 bases and J gave up 1 base, with 12 bases separating them. CDR3 protein: CASRPTGPNTEAFF. Here the CDR3 DNA reads TGTGCCAGCAGACCGACAGGCCCGAACACTGAAGCTTTCTTT.

Notes on this clone: The limits of the CDR3 on the DNA are not certain, so only TCRdb's listed CDR3 is given. The chain recombines TRBV6-4 with TRBJ2-6; TRBD1, the D gene given by the table, was not confirmed from the DNA. The CDR3 numbers 17 amino acids, ends counted. In germline, CDR1 is MRHNA, CDR2 SNTAGT. Here the CDR3 reads CASSDSQGMGLWLHLRF.

This clone came up many times. This chain joins TRBV18 and TRBJ2-7; the D is unclear. Germline CDR1 KGHSH, CDR2 LQKENI. Trimming shortened V by 2 bases and J by 3 bases, and 11 bases separated the two germline ends. The CDR3 is made up of 14 amino acids. CDR3 in DNA: TGTGCCAGCTCACCAGGCCACTCCCTCTACGAGCAGTACTTC. This sequence encodes CASSPGHSLYEQYF.

With respect to this clone: An end of the junction differs from the germline gene, which may be a read error. V gene TRBV27 combines with J gene TRBJ1-1; 7 nucleotides agree with TRBD1. Per the germline V gene, CDR1 is MNHEY and CDR2 is SMNVEV (reference sequence). CDR3 length: 18 amino acids. CDR3 amino acids: CASSLSWDSGPTNTEWDF. The CDR3 DNA is TGTGCCAGCAGTTTATCCTGGGACAGTGGACCTACGAACACTGAGTGGGACTTT.

The chain joins TRBV7-8 to TRBJ2-5, with D possibly being TRBD2 (5 bases). The CDR3 consists of 14 residues. The V and J ends lost 6 bases and 4 bases respectively, with 15 bases between them. Germline V gene lookup returns CDR1 SGHVS and CDR2 FQNEAQ. The CDR3 region is CASRLLRGTETQYF. DNA of the CDR3: TGTGCCAGCAGGCTCCTTCGGGGAACAGAGACCCAGTACTTC.